This T cell receptor beta chain was identified in a study of graft-versus-host responses after intestinal transplantation. Study at large: Once they had received anti-thymocyte globulin induction, all recipients took tacrolimus and steroids for approximately three years. The study, taken as a whole, reports: The recipient marrow held GvH clones, and some of them showed up first in ileum or blood. Graft-donor T cell macrochimerism coincided with high graft-versus-host to host-versus-graft clonal ratios in allografts. After transplant, early declines in HvG clones were associated with peak levels of circulating GvH clones.

The germline V gene has CDR1 SGHRS and CDR2 YFSETQ. The CDR3 totals 15 residues. V lost 0 bases to trimming and J lost 4 bases, with 10 bases between them. As regards this clone: Its antigen remains unknown.

Assay: immunoSEQ multiplex PCR; the TCRdb copy retains only in-frame clones and omits some. The table includes tens of thousands of clones, roughly four fifths detected once. Intraepithelial and lamina propria lymphocytes were released after the graft tissue was processed. The sequences come from ileum tissue, collected 12 days after intestinal transplant. This receptor was obtained from a human patient who received an intestinal transplant, so some T cells may come from the graft donor. The rearrangement uses TRBV5-1 and TRBJ1-4, with a tentative D call TRBD1 (6 bases). The CDR3 reads CASSLAGTSNEKLFF. The CDR3 DNA sequence: TGCGCCAGCAGCTTGGCTGGGACAAGTAATGAAAAACTGTTTTTT.